This T cell receptor beta chain emerged from a study of CD8 T cells in Susac syndrome. It was with random hexamers that about 0.45 to 1 ug RNA was reverse transcribed. Across 54 Vbeta and 13 Jbeta, immunoSEQ multiplex PCR amplified TCR beta CDR3. TCRdb fed the immunoSEQ multiplex PCR reads into MiXCR, producing one record per CDR3 protein. In the table there are about 140,000 distinct CDR3 sequences, roughly 95% of which are singletons. CD8+ and CD4+ blood T cells underwent TCR beta sequencing. The CD8+ and CD4+ T cells were isolated magnetically using a negative isolation approach, whereas the TEMRA cells were enriched by FACS. Comment on this clonotype: Its target is unknown.

Study outcomes and limitations: The study's TCR sequencing and HLA analysis covered a relatively small number of individuals, and the study acknowledged this.

Germline CDR1 SGHAT, CDR2 FQDESV (reference sequence). Between the trimmed V and J ends, which lost 5 bases and 1 base, there was a span of 12 bases. This CDR3 is 15 amino acids long. This sequence was found in a human donor in good health. The genes are TRBV11-1 and TRBJ2-1; tentatively, D is TRBD2 (6 bases). The sequenced sample was CD4+ T cells from PBMCs. Here the CDR3 reads CASSHDRESYNEQFF. DNA for the CDR3: TGTGCCAGCAGCCATGACCGGGAGTCCTACAATGAGCAGTTCTTC. The variable domain in full, completed from reference TRBV11-1 and TRBJ2-1, reads EAEVAQSPRYKITEKSQAVAFWCDPISGHATLYWYRQILGQGPELLVQFQDESVVDDSQLPKDRFSAERLKGVDSTLKIQPAELGDSAMYLCASSHDRESYNEQFFGPGTRLTVL.